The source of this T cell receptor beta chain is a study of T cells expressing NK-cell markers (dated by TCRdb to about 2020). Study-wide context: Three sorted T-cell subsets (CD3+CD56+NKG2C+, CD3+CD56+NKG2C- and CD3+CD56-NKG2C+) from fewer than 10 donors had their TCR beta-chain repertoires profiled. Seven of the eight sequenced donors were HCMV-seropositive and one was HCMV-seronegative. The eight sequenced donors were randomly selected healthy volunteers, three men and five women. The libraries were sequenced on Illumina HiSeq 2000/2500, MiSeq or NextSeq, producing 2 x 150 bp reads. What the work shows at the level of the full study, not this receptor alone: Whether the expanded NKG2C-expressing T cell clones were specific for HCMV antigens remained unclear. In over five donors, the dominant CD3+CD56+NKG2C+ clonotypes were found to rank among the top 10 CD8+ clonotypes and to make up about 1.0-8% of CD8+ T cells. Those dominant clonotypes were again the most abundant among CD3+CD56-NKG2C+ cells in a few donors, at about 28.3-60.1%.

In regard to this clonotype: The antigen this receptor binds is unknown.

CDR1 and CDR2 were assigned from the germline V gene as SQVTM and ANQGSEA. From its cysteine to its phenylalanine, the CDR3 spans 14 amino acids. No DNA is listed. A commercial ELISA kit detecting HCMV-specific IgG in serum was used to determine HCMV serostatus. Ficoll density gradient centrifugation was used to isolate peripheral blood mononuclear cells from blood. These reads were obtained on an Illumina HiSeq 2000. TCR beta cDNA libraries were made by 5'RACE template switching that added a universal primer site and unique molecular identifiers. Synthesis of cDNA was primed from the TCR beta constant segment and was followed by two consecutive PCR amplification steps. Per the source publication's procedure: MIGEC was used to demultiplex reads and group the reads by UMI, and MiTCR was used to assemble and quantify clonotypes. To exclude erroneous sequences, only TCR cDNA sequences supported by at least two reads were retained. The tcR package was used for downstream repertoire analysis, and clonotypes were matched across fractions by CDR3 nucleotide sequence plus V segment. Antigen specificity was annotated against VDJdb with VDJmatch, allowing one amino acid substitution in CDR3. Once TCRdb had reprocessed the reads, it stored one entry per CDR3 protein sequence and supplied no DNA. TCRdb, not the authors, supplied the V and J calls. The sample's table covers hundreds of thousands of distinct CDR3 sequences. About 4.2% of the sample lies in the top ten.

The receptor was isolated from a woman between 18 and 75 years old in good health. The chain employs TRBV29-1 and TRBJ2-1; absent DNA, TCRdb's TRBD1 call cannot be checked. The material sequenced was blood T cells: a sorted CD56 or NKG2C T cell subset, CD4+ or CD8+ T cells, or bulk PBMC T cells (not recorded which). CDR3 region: CSVVGLTRYNEQFF.